Below, 23 T cell receptor beta chains from the same sample are listed, as sequenced in a study of STAT5B mutations in CD4+ large granular lymphocyte leukemia. This table comes from immunoSEQ multiplex PCR, and its TCRdb copy is limited to in-frame clones, with some not included. The table records about 30,000 clones, around 66% of them present only once. The sample comprised CD4+ T cells from blood buffy coats. The receptors originated from a human donor in good health.

In its sample, this clone was seen a few times. CDR3 coding DNA: TGTGCCAGCAGCCTACAGGGACAGGGAGGGTACTTC. Amino acids: CASSLQGQGGYF. The chain combines TRBV5-6 with TRBJ2-7; TRBD1 aligns across 9 bases. Trimming removed 4 bases from V and 12 bases from J; junction bases left unmatched: 8. The CDR3 runs to 12 residues. CDR1 and CDR2 (germline): SGHDT, YYEEEE.

This clone has only one observation. This sequence joins TRBV2 and TRBJ2-3; D is unresolved. The germline V gene has CDR1 SNHLY and CDR2 FYNNEI. The CDR3 has 13 amino acids. V lost 4 bases to trimming and J lost 3 bases, with 8 bases between them. The CDR3 sequence is CASSARPTDTQYF. In DNA, the CDR3 is TGTGCCAGCAGTGCTCGTCCGACAGATACGCAGTATTTT.

This chain links TRBV28 with TRBJ2-7; D remains unclear. Germline loops: CDR1 MDHEN, CDR2 SYDVKM. Trimming removed 3 bases from V and 6 bases from J, with 15 bases in between. CDR3 length: 14 amino acids. In nucleotides, the CDR3 is TGTGCCAGCAGTTTTTTTCGTGGGTTTGGCGAGCAGTACTTC. It codes for CASSFFRGFGEQYF.

This chain connects TRBV28 to TRBJ1-2; D possibly corresponds to TRBD1 (6 bases). Germline CDR1 MDHEN, CDR2 SYDVKM. The CDR3 is 14 amino acids. With 7 bases removed from V and 2 bases from J, the gap between germline ends came to 14 bases. CDR3 bases: TGTGCCAGCACTCAACCGGACAGAAACTATGGCTACACCTTC. Residues: CASTQPDRNYGYTF.

The chain recombines TRBV5-4 with TRBJ2-5, with 8 bases matching TRBD2. Trimming took 6 bases from V and 5 from J; bases not matched to a gene: 12. Per the germline V gene, CDR1 is SGHNT and CDR2 is YYREEE (reference sequence). This CDR3 has 15 amino acids. This CDR3 is CASTGPRGGGETQYF. The CDR3 DNA is TGTGCCAGCACCGGTCCCCGGGGGGGCGGGGAGACCCAGTACTTC.

This clone was observed a single time. The rearrangement joins TRBV16 to TRBJ1-4; D might be TRBD1 (5 bases). Trimming removed 5 bases at V and 4 bases at J, with 8 bases between. The germline V gene has CDR1 KGHSY and CDR2 FQNENV. The CDR3 has 13 amino acids. The CDR3 region is CASSEQVNEKLFF. In DNA form, the CDR3 reads TGTGCCAGCAGCGAACAGGTTAATGAAAAACTGTTTTTT. The whole variable domain, filled in from reference TRBV16 and TRBJ1-4, reads GEEVAQTPKHLVRGEGQKAKLYCAPIKGHSYVFWYQQVLKNEFKFLISFQNENVFDETGMPKERFSAKCLPNSPCSLEIQATKLEDSAVYFCASSEQVNEKLFFGSGTQLSVL.

The genes are TRBV5-1 and TRBJ1-5; D not resolved. The germline CDR1 and CDR2 sequences are SGHRS and YFSETQ. This CDR3 has 13 residues. V lost 2 bases to trimming and J lost 2 bases, with 5 bases between them. The CDR3 here is CASSFGGNQPQHF. In DNA, the CDR3 is TGCGCCAGCAGCTTCGGGGGCAATCAGCCCCAGCATTTT.

The CDR3 loop reads CASSVNQETQYF. The CDR3 nucleotides are TGTGCCAGCAGCGTGAACCAAGAGACCCAGTACTTC. The V gene is TRBV9, the J gene TRBJ2-5; no clear D gene. The CDR3 is 12 residues long. Trimming took off 2 bases at V and 0 bases at J, with 2 bases between the two ends. The germline V gene has CDR1 SGDLS and CDR2 YYNGEE. Variable domain in full (rest from reference TRBV9 and TRBJ2-5): DSGVTQTPKHLITATGQRVTLRCSPRSGDLSVYWYQQSLDQGLQFLIQYYNGEERAKGNILERFSAQQFPDLHSELNLSSLELGDSALYFCASSVNQETQYFGPGTRLLVL.

This clone came up a few times. This chain uses TRBV9 with TRBJ2-1; D perhaps matches TRBD2 (5 bases). The V gene's germline CDR1 is SGDLS and CDR2 YYNGEE. V lost 4 bases to trimming and J lost 15 bases, with 17 bases between them. This CDR3 contains 12 residues. CDR3 in DNA: TGTGCCAGCAGCTCCCGGGCGGCGGGCACGTTCTTC. Translated, it gives CASSSRAAGTFF.

The chain recombines TRBV9 with TRBJ2-7; 9 bases are shared with TRBD1. The junction had 13 bases not matched to a gene; V was cut back by 3 bases and J by 6 bases. Germline assignment: CDR1 SGDLS and CDR2 YYNGEE. The CDR3 covers 16 residues. The CDR3 coding sequence is TGTGCCAGCAGCGCTTATACCGGGACAGGGTATAGCGAGCAGTACTTC. It is translated as CASSAYTGTGYSEQYF.

This clone was picked up one time. V and J are TRBV2 and TRBJ1-2; D is unclear. Germline V CDR1 and CDR2: SNHLY, FYNNEI. V was shortened by 1 base and J by 8 bases, with 20 bases between the two germline ends. The CDR3 extends over 16 amino acids. CDR3 residues: CASSEVSAVTWGGYTF. In nucleotides, the CDR3 is TGTGCCAGCAGTGAAGTCAGTGCTGTTACCTGGGGAGGCTACACCTTC. Drawing the rest from reference TRBV2 and TRBJ1-2, the complete variable domain is EPEVTQTPSHQVTQMGQEVILRCVPISNHLYFYWYRQILGQKVEFLVSFYNNEISEKSEIFDDQFSVERPDGSNFTLKIRSTKLEDSAMYFCASSEVSAVTWGGYTFGSGTRLTVV.

The CDR3 is CASSETGELFF. For the CDR3, the DNA is TGTGCCAGCAGTGAGACCGGGGAGCTGTTTTTT. V gene TRBV25-1 combines with J gene TRBJ2-2; no reliable D call. CDR3 length: 11 amino acids. The V gene lost 3 bases and the J gene lost 5 bases, with 1 base spanning the gap. Germline-derived CDR1 and CDR2 are MGHDK and SYGVNS.

This clone has only one observation. The V call is TRBV19, the J call TRBJ1-6; TRBD1 is a possible D gene (5 bases). CDR1 and CDR2 from the germline V gene are LNHDA and SQIVND (reference sequence). The length of the CDR3 is 17 residues. Trimming removed 3 bases from V and 7 bases from J, with 19 bases in between. CDR3 in amino acids: CASSIGGKGAQNSPLHF. The CDR3 bases are TGTGCCAGTAGTATTGGGGGGAAGGGAGCCCAGAATTCACCCCTCCACTTT.

The chain uses TRBV11-3 and TRBJ2-3; 7 nucleotides match TRBD2. CDR1 is SGHNT, CDR2 YENEEA, per germline. This CDR3 is 15 amino acids long. V lost 3 bases and J lost 2; bases outside the gene matches: 5. This CDR3 is CASSFGLGNTDTQYF. CDR3 nucleotides: TGTGCCAGCAGCTTTGGACTAGGGAACACAGATACGCAGTATTTT.

This chain joins TRBV7-2 and TRBJ1-6; no definite D call. The CDR3 has 17 residues. CDR1 and CDR2 (germline): SGHTA, FQGNSA. The V and J ends lost 1 base and 3 bases respectively, with 13 bases between them. The CDR3 sequence is CASSLDRGGIYNSPLHF. Written as DNA, the CDR3 is TGTGCCAGCAGCTTAGATCGGGGAGGGATCTATAATTCACCCCTCCACTTT. The variable domain in full, with the rest retrieved from reference TRBV7-2 and TRBJ1-6, is GAGVSQSPSNKVTEKGKDVELRCDPISGHTALYWYRQSLGQGLEFLIYFQGNSAPDKSGLPSDRFSAERTGGSVSTLTIQRTQQEDSAVYLCASSLDRGGIYNSPLHFGNGTRLTVT.

V and J are TRBV6-5 and TRBJ2-5; TRBD2 might be the D (6 bases). V gave up 0 bases and J gave up 5 bases, with 10 bases separating them. The CDR3 spans 14 residues. Germline loops: CDR1 MNHEY, CDR2 SVGAGI. DNA of the CDR3: TGTGCCAGCAGTTACTCGGATGGGAGGGAGACCCAGTACTTC. This encodes CASSYSDGRETQYF.

The chain carries TRBV30 and TRBJ1-1; D may be TRBD1 (6 bases). The CDR3 contains 15 residues. Germline V gene lookup returns CDR1 GTSNPN and CDR2 SVGIG (reference sequence). V lost 0 bases and J 8 bases, leaving 19 bases between the germline ends. CDR3 DNA sequence: TGTGCCTGGAGTGTAAAGTCCAGGGGCGGTTTAGAAGCTTTCTTT. Its protein product is CAWSVKSRGGLEAFF.

This chain links TRBV5-6 with TRBJ1-5; D unclear. V lost 0 bases and J lost 1, with 8 bases in between. Germline-derived CDR1 and CDR2 are SGHDT and YYEEEE. This CDR3 has 15 amino acids. CDR3 coding DNA: TGTGCCAGCAGCTTGGGGGGTGTAAGCAATCAGCCCCAGCATTTT. Amino acid sequence: CASSLGGVSNQPQHF.

The chain is built from TRBV5-4 and TRBJ2-7; 10 bases are a match to TRBD1. V shed 4 bases, J shed 0 bases, and the junction held 7 bases outside the gene matches. The CDR3 loop spans 16 amino acids. Germline V gene lookup returns CDR1 SGHNT and CDR2 YYREEE (reference sequence). The CDR3 nucleotides are TGTGCCAGCAGCCCTTCTCGGACAGGGGGCTCCTACGAGCAGTACTTC. This codes for CASSPSRTGGSYEQYF. Full variable domain (rest looked up from reference TRBV5-4 and TRBJ2-7): ETGVTQSPTHLIKTRGQQVTLRCSSQSGHNTVSWYQQALGQGPQFIFQYYREEENGRGNFPPRFSGLQFPNYSSELNVNALELDDSALYLCASSPSRTGGSYEQYFGPGTRLTVT.

The chain uses TRBV7-2 and TRBJ2-7, with a possible D match to TRBD1 (6 bases). Germline-derived CDR1 and CDR2 are SGHTA and FQGNSA. CDR3 length equals 14 residues. Trimming pared 2 bases from V and 7 bases from J, leaving 15 bases between. The CDR3 DNA reads TGTGCCAGCAGCTTATTACAGGGAATGAGTGAGCAGTACTTC. Amino acid sequence: CASSLLQGMSEQYF.

A remark on this clone: At one end the junction does not follow the germline gene, possibly because of a read error. J is TRBJ2-5 and V is TRBV7-7; TRBD1 agrees at 9 bases. This CDR3 has 12 residues. Germline values: CDR1 SSHAT, CDR2 FNYEAQ (reference sequence). CDR3 sequence: CASRGQGETQYF. DNA of the CDR3: TGTGCTAGCAGGGGACAGGGTGAGACCCAGTACTTC.

This clone has only a few counts. This CDR3 is CASRTRATGNEQYF. The CDR3 DNA reads as TGTGCCAGCAGGACCCGGGCCACCGGGAACGAGCAGTACTTC. V gene TRBV28 combines with J gene TRBJ2-7, with D perhaps matching TRBD2 (5 bases). The CDR3 sequence is 14 residues long. CDR1 is MDHEN and CDR2 is SYDVKM in the germline V gene. Trimming shortened V by 6 bases and J by 5 bases, and 17 bases separated the two germline ends.

This clone was counted only a few times. V gene TRBV6-5 combines with J gene TRBJ1-6, with a tentative D call TRBD1 (6 bases). Germline assignment: CDR1 MNHEY and CDR2 SVGAGI. This CDR3 spans 15 amino acids. Trimming took 5 bases from V and 6 from J, leaving 14 bases between them. Here the CDR3 DNA reads TGTGCCAGCAGTGCACAGGGCCCTCCTAATTCACCCCTCCACTTT. Translated, it gives CASSAQGPPNSPLHF.